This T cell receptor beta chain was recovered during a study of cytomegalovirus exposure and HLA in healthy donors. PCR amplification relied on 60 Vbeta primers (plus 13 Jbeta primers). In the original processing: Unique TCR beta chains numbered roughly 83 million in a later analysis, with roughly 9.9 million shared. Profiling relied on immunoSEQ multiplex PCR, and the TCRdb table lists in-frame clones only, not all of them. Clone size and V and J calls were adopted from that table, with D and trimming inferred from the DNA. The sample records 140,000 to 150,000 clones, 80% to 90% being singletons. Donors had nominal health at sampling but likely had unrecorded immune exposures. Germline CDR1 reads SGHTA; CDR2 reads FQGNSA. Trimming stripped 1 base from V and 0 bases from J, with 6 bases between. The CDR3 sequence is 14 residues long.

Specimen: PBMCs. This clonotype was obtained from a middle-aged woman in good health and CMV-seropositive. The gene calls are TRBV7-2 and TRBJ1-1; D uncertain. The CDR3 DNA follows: TGTGCCAGCAGCTTAGTCAGTCTGAACACTGAAGCTTTCTTT. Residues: CASSLVSLNTEAFF.